Each of the 14 T cell receptor beta chains below was sequenced from the same sample in a study of tissue T cells after allogeneic stem cell transplantation. Produced via immunoSEQ multiplex PCR; TCRdb's table is partial and in-frame only. The sample lists tens of thousands of clones, approximately 70% occurring once. Specimen: blood. The source is a female BALB/c mouse in good health. Mouse strain MHC haplotype: H2-d.

As regards this clone: Mouse names are used for the genes. The read ends 1 residue before the CDR3 terminus; that terminus is restored from the germline J gene. The chain combines TRBV2 with TRBJ1-1, with 12 bases identical to TRBD1. This CDR3 comprises 15 residues. Germline V CDR1 and CDR2: LGHNA, YSYQKL. V trimming: 0 bases; J trimming: 10 bases; junction bases outside the gene matches: 6. The chain's CDR3 is CASSQDPGTGGLVFF. CDR3 DNA (partial): TGTGCCAGCAGCCAAGACCCCGGGACAGGGGGCCTAGTCTTC.

Concerning this clone: The genes are named according to mouse. Sequencing ends 1 residue short of the CDR3 end; the germline J gene provides the rest. The rearrangement joins TRBV31 to TRBJ2-4; 10 nucleotides match TRBD2. V shed 0 bases, J shed 6 bases, and the junction held 3 bases outside the gene matches. CDR1 is GKSSPN and CDR2 is SITVG in the germline V gene. CDR3 length equals 14 residues. The CDR3 bases that were read are TGTGCCTGGAGTCTACACTGGGGGGGTAACACCTTGTAC. Its protein is CAWSLHWGGNTLY. The entire CDR3 is CAWSLHWGGNTLYF.

A note on this clone: The gene names given are mouse names. The CDR3 goes on 1 residue after the read ends, and that part is filled in from the germline J gene. The rearrangement uses TRBV19 and TRBJ2-3; 7 nucleotides line up with TRBD2. The CDR3 spans 16 residues. V was clipped by 0 bases and J by 3 bases; unmatched bases: 7. Germline CDR1 is FNHDT and CDR2 is SITEND (reference sequence). This CDR3 reads CASSIVGGIGAETLYF. Partial CDR3 DNA: TGTGCCAGCAGTATAGTTGGGGGGATAGGAGCAGAAACGCTGTAT. The full variable domain, with the rest looked up from reference TRBV19 and TRBJ2-3, is GGIITQTPKFLIGQEGQKLTLKCQQNFNHDTMYWYRQDSGKGLRLIYYSITENDLQKGDLSEGYDASREKKSSFSLTVTSAQKNEMAVFLCASSIVGGIGAETLYFGSGTRLTVL.

With regard to this clone: The genes and germline here are from mouse. The read ends 1 residue early relative to the CDR3; the germline J gene fills the gap. V is TRBV1 and J is TRBJ2-2; tentatively, D is TRBD2 (7 bases). CDR3 size: 15 residues. CDR1 and CDR2 (germline): NSQYPW, LRSPGD (reference sequence). The V gene lost 3 bases and the J gene lost 0 bases, with 8 bases spanning the gap. The covered CDR3 bases are TGCACCTGCAGTGCGGGGGGCGCAAACACCGGGCAGCTCTAC. This translates into CTCSAGGANTGQLY. The complete CDR3 sequence is CTCSAGGANTGQLYF.

A remark on this clone: Mouse germline and gene names are used. The observed sequence ends 1 residue before the CDR3 terminus, with the missing tail filled in from the germline J gene. This chain links TRBV13-1 with TRBJ2-3; tentative D call: TRBD1 (6 bases). The CDR3 runs to 14 residues. V lost 4 bases and J 1 base, leaving 10 bases between the germline ends. In germline, CDR1 is NSHNY, CDR2 SYGAGN. CDR3: CASSIKGGAETLYF. The CDR3 DNA, read in part, is TGTGCCAGCAGTATCAAGGGGGGTGCAGAAACGCTGTAT.

A note on this clone: Gene names are mouse gene names. The read ends 1 residue early relative to the CDR3; the germline J gene fills the gap. The chain links TRBV17 to TRBJ2-2; D ambiguous. V lost 0 bases and J 0 bases, leaving 5 bases between the germline ends. From germline, CDR1 is MNHDT and CDR2 YYDKIL. CDR3 size: 15 residues. The chain's CDR3 is CASSRDQANTGQLYF. CDR3 DNA, as far as it was read: TGTGCTAGCAGTAGAGATCAGGCAAACACCGGGCAGCTCTAC.

On this clone itself: Gene names are the mouse ones. The read terminates 1 residue before the CDR3 end, so the remaining end is supplied by the germline J gene. The gene calls are TRBV4 and TRBJ1-1; no clear D gene. This CDR3 is built from 13 residues. From germline, CDR1 is LGHDT and CDR2 YNNKQL (reference sequence). V lost 6 bases, J lost 5 bases, and 13 bases lay in between. CDR3 region: CASSRFTKTEVFF. CDR3 DNA, as far as it was read: TGTGCCAGCAGTCGATTTACCAAAACAGAAGTCTTC.

About this clone itself: The gene symbols are mouse symbols. The read terminates 1 residue before the CDR3 end, so the remaining end is supplied by the germline J gene. The V call is TRBV13-2, the J call TRBJ2-2; unclear D gene. V was trimmed by 0 bases and J by 0 bases, leaving 6 bases between them. The germline V gene encodes CDR1 NNHNN and CDR2 SYGAGS (reference sequence). This CDR3 region has 15 residues. The sequenced part of the CDR3 DNA is TGTGCCAGCGGTGATGCAACATCAAACACCGGGCAGCTCTAC. Amino acid sequence: CASGDATSNTGQLY. From start to end, the CDR3 is CASGDATSNTGQLYF.

On this clone: The genes and germline here are from mouse. The read comes to an end 1 residue before the CDR3 does, leaving the germline J gene to fill in the end. This chain joins TRBV13-1 and TRBJ1-6; D not certain. TRBJ1-6 is an ORF, and what it does is uncertain. This CDR3 is built from 15 residues. V was pared by 3 bases and J by 1 base, with 8 bases between. Germline CDR1 and CDR2: NSHNY and SYGAGN. CDR3 DNA (partial): TGTGCCAGCAGTGGGAGGGCATCCTATAATTCGCCCCTCTAC. Translated: CASSGRASYNSPLY. The whole CDR3 sequence reads CASSGRASYNSPLYF.

As regards this clone: Germline and genes here are mouse. The read terminates 1 residue ahead of where the CDR3 ends, so the germline J gene completes it. V is TRBV19 and J is TRBJ1-6; 8 positions match TRBD1. TRBJ1-6 is sorted into the ORF group, with uncertain function. The CDR3 loop spans 14 amino acids. Germline V CDR1 and CDR2: FNHDT, SITEND (reference sequence). The V gene end was trimmed by 4 bases and the J gene end by 7 bases; junction bases not matched to a gene: 4. The DNA read from the CDR3 is TGTGCCAGCAGTCTTCAGGGGGCGAATTCGCCCCTCTAC. Its protein product is CASSLQGANSPLY. The whole CDR3 region reads CASSLQGANSPLYF.

Turning to this clone: Gene names are mouse gene names. The sequence runs out 1 residue before the end of the CDR3; the remainder is reconstructed from the germline J gene. The chain links TRBV13-1 to TRBJ2-5; TRBD1 or TRBD2 may be the D gene (6 bases each). Germline assignment: CDR1 NSHNY and CDR2 SYGAGN. The CDR3 runs 15 residues. Deletions cut 0 bases from V and 2 bases from J, with 10 bases between. CDR3 DNA, as far as it was read: TGTGCCAGCAGTGATGGGGGGCGAGGCCAAGACACCCAGTAC. Protein sequence: CASSDGGRGQDTQY. The full-length CDR3 reads as CASSDGGRGQDTQYF.

Details on this clone: Mouse germline and gene names are used. Read coverage stops 1 residue before the CDR3 terminus; the germline J gene supplies the remainder. This rearrangement joins TRBV13-3 to TRBJ2-7; maybe TRBD2 (6 bases). The CDR3 totals 12 residues. V dropped 0 bases and J dropped 8 bases, with 9 bases sitting between them. Germline V CDR1 and CDR2: NNHDY, SYVADS. Partial CDR3 DNA: TGTGCCAGCAGTGATGAGGGACTTAAACAGTAC. Its protein product is CASSDEGLKQY. From start to end, the CDR3 is CASSDEGLKQYF.

Regarding this clone: The gene symbols are mouse symbols. The read is 1 residue too short to cover the CDR3 end, so that end is filled in from the germline J gene. The chain is built from TRBV13-1 and TRBJ2-1; 9 nucleotides align to TRBD2. Looked up from germline, CDR1 is NSHNY and CDR2 is SYGAGN. The CDR3 is 14 residues long. The ends lost 1 base at V and 4 bases at J; junction bases unmatched: 0. CDR3 sequence: CASSDLGGYAEQFF. The CDR3 bases that were read are TGTGCCAGCAGTGATCTGGGGGGGTATGCTGAGCAGTTC.

In regard to this clone: Mouse gene names apply. With the read ending 1 residue before the CDR3 end, the germline J gene is used to fill in that end. The chain carries TRBV29 and TRBJ1-4; D is ambiguous. Germline V gene lookup returns CDR1 MSHET and CDR2 SYDVDS. The CDR3 covers 14 residues. Trimming left V 5 bases short and J 1 base short, with 8 bases between. CDR3 DNA (partial): TGTGCTAGCAGTACAAAAAATTCCAACGAAAGATTATTT. Its translation: CASSTKNSNERLF. The whole CDR3 reads CASSTKNSNERLFF.